This T cell receptor (beta chain) was recorded in a study of CD8 T cells in Susac syndrome (dated by TCRdb to about 2019). About the investigation overall: Whether CD8+ T cell activation and differentiation in Susac syndrome was antigen driven was tested using repertoire sequencing. The research as a whole found: The number of individuals in the TCR sequencing and HLA analysis was recognized as being relatively small.

The CDR3 goes from the cysteine to the phenylalanine over 13 residues. Only CDR3 DNA remains: 39 bases, in frame from the first base. As encoded in the germline V gene (reference sequence), CDR1 is SGHNT while CDR2 is YYREEE. Relative to germline, V is 1 base shorter and J is 4 bases shorter, with 7 bases between their ends. High-throughput TCR beta sequencing profiled peripheral blood CD8+ and CD4+ T cells from healthy donors, Susac syndrome patients and multiple sclerosis patients. Healthy donors were age- and sex-matched controls. CD8+ TEMRA cells were enriched by FACS, while bulk CD8+ and CD4+ T cells were purified by magnetic negative isolation. Blood was drawn into EDTA tubes, processed within 24 hours, and PBMCs were isolated by density gradient centrifugation. PBMCs intended for TCR sequencing were cryopreserved in liquid nitrogen and thawed later in a water bath at 37 degrees C. The sorted or isolated CD4+, CD8+ and CD8+ TEMRA cells had a purity of 90% or higher.

To note about this clonotype: No cognate antigen has been identified for it. The input lacks base qualities; no much larger clone sits a single base away.

RNA was extracted using the RNeasy kit, and about 0.45 to 1 microgram was reverse transcribed with random hexamers. TCR beta CDR3 regions were amplified with the immunoSEQ multiplex PCR assay covering 54 Vbeta and 13 Jbeta segments. To correct PCR amplification bias, a synthetic template baseline was used for both primer optimization and computational correction. The authors processed their data as follows. Reads were assigned to V, D and J genes according to IMGT and analyzed in immunoSEQ Analyzer, with only productive sequences retained. Clonality was calculated as one minus the Shannon entropy normalized by log2 of the number of productive unique sequences. For each patient and control, public and private clones were evaluated within the 100 most prevalent clones. A clone was defined as Susac-specific if it was absent from the healthy and MS cohorts, from over 1,000 published viral clones and from other ImmuneACCESS disease sequences. Using fastp at Q25 and MiXCR, TCRdb reprocessed the public reads and kept productive beta chains. Rows matching on CDR3 protein sequence are summarized as one entry with the most common DNA and genes. These V and J calls are TCRdb output, not the study's own analysis. The sample has about 200,000 distinct CDR3 sequences on record, approximately 95% of them singletons. Approximately 0.1% of the sample belongs to the ten largest clones.

Material for sequencing was CD4+ T cells from PBMCs. This sequence originates from a human donor in good health. The rearrangement combines TRBV5-4 with TRBJ2-3; the D gene lacks a confident call. The nucleotides are TGTGCCAGCAGCTTGCCCGGGTCAGATACGCAGTATTTT. This codes for CASSLPGSDTQYF.